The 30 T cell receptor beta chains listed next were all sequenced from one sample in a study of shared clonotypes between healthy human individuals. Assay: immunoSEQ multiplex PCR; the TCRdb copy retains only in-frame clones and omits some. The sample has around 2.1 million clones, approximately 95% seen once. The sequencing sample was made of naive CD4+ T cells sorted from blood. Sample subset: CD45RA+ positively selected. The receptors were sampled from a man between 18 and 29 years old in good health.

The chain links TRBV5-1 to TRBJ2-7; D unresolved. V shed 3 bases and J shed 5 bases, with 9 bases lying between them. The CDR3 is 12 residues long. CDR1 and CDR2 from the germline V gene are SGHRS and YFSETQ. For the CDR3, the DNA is TGCGCCAGCAGCTCAGGAATGGACGAGCAGTACTTC. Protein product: CASSSGMDEQYF.

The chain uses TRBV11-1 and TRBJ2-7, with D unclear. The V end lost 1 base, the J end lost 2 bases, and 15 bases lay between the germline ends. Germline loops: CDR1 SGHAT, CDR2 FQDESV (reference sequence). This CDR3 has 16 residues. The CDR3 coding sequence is TGTGCCAGCAGCTTAGTTGGGGTTAACGGCGCCTACGAGCAGTACTTC. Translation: CASSLVGVNGAYEQYF.

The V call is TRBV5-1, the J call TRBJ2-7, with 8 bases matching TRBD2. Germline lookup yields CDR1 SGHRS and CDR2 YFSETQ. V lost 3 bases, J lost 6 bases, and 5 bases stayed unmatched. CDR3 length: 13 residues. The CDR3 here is CASSSQLAAEQYF. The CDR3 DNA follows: TGCGCCAGCAGCTCGCAACTAGCGGCCGAGCAGTACTTC. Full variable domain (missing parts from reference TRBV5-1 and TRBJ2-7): KAGVTQTPRYLIKTRGQQVTLSCSPISGHRSVSWYQQTPGQGLQFLFEYFSETQRNKGNFPGRFSGRQFSNSRSEMNVSTLELGDSALYLCASSSQLAAEQYFGPGTRLTVT.

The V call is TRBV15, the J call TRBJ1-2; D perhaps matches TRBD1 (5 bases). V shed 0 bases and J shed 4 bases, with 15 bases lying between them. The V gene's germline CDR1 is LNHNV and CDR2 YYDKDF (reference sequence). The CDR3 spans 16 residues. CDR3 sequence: CATSRDLTGVLYGYTF. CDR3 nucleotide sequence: TGTGCCACCAGCAGAGATCTTACAGGAGTGCTCTATGGCTACACCTTC.

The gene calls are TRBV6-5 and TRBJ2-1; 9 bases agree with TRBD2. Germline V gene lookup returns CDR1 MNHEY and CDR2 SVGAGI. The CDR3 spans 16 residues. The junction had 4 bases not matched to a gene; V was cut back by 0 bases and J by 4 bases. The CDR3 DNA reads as TGTGCCAGCAGTTACTCTGGTAGCGGGAGTTACAATGAGCAGTTCTTC. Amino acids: CASSYSGSGSYNEQFF.

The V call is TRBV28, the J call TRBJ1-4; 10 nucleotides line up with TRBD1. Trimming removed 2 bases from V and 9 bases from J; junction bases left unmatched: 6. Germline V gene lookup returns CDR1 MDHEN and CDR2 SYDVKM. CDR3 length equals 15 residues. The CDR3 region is CASSLPTGGKKKLFF. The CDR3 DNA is TGTGCCAGCAGTTTACCGACAGGGGGCAAGAAAAAACTGTTTTTT.

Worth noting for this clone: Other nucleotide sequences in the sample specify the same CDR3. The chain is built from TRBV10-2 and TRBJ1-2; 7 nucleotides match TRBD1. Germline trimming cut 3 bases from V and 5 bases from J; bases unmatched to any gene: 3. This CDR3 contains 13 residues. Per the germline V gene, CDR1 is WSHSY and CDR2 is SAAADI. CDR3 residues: CASSEGTVYGYTF. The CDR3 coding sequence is TGCGCCAGCAGTGAAGGGACAGTTTATGGCTACACCTTC.

This CDR3 reads CASSLHHREQYF. As DNA, the CDR3 is TGTGCCAGCAGCTTGCATCACAGGGAGCAGTACTTC. This chain joins TRBV7-2 and TRBJ2-7, with a weak D call TRBD1 (5 bases). V lost 3 bases and J 7 bases, leaving 10 bases between the germline ends. Germline V gives CDR1 SGHTA, CDR2 FQGNSA. There are 12 residues in the CDR3.

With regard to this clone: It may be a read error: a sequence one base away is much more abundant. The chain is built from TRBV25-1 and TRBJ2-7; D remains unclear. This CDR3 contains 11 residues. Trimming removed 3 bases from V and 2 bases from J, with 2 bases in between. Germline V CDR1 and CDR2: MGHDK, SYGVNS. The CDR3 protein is CASSDPYEQYF. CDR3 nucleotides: TGTGCCAGCAGTGATCCCTACGAGCAGTACTTC.

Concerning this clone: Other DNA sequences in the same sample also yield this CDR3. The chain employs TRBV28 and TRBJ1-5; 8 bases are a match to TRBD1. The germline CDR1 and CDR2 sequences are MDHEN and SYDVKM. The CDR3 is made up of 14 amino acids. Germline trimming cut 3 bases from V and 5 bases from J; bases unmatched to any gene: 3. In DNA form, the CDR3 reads TGTGCCAGCAGTTTCAGGGGGCTTGATCAGCCCCAGCATTTT. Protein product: CASSFRGLDQPQHF.

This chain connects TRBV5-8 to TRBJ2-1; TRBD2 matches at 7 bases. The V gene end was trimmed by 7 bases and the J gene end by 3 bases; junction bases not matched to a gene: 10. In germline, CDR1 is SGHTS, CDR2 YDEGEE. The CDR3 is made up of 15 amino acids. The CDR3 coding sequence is TGTGCCAGCCAAGTGCGCCTAGCGGACTACAATGAGCAGTTCTTC. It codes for CASQVRLADYNEQFF.

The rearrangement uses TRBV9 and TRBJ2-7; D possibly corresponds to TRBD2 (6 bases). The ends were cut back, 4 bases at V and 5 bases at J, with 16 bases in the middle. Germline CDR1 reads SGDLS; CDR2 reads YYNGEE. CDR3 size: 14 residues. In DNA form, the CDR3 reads TGTGCCAGCAGCCCGTCACTTCGCGGGGACGAGCAGTACTTC. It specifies CASSPSLRGDEQYF.

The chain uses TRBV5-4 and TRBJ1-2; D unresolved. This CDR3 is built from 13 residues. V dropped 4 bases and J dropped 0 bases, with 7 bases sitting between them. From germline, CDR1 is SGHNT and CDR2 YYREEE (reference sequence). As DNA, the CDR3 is TGTGCCAGCAGCCGAGACCCTAACTATGGCTACACCTTC. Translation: CASSRDPNYGYTF.

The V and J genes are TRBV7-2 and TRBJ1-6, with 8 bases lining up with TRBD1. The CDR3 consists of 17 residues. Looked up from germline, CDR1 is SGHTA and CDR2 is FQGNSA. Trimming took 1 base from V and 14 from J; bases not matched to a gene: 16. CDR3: CASSLVGGRGQIVTLHF. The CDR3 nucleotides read TGTGCCAGCAGCTTAGTCGGCGGCAGGGGGCAAATCGTCACCCTCCACTTT.

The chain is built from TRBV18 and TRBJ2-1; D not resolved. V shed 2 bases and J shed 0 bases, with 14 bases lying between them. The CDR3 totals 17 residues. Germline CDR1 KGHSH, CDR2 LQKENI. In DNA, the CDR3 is TGTGCCAGCTCACCAAGACCCCTAGTAGACTCCTACAATGAGCAGTTCTTC. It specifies CASSPRPLVDSYNEQFF.

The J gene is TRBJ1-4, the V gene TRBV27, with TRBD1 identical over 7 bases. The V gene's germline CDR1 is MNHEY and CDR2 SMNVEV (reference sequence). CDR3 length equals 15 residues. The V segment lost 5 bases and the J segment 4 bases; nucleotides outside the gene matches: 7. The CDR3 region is CASSLQGKGNEKLFF. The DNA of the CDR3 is TGTGCCAGCAGTCTACAGGGGAAGGGTAATGAAAAACTGTTTTTT.

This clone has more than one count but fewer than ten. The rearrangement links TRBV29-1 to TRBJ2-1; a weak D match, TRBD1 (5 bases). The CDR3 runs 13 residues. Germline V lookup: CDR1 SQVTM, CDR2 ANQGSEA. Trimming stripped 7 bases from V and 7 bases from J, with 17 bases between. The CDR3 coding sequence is TGCAGCGGGGGTGTTAGGGGCGGTAATGAGCAGTTCTTC. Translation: CSGGVRGGNEQFF.

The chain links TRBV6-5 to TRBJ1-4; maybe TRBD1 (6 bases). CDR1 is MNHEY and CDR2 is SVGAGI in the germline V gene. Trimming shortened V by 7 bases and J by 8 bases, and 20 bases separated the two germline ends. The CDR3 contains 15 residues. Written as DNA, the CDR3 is TGTGCCAGCATGCCCTCCGGGGGCTTAGGAGAAAAACTGTTTTTT. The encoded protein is CASMPSGGLGEKLFF.

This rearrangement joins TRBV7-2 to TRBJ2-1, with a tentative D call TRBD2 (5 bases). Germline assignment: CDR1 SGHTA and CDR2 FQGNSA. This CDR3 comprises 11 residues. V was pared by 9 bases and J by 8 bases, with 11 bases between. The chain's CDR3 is CASWLLDEQFF. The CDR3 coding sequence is TGTGCCAGTTGGCTACTAGATGAGCAGTTCTTC.

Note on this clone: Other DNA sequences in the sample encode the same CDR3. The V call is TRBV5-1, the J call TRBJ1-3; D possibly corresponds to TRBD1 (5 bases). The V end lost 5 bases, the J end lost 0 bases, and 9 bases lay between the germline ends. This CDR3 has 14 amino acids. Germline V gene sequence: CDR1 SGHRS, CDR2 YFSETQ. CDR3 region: CASSQGSSGNTIYF. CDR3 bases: TGCGCCAGCAGTCAGGGTAGCTCTGGAAACACCATATATTTT.

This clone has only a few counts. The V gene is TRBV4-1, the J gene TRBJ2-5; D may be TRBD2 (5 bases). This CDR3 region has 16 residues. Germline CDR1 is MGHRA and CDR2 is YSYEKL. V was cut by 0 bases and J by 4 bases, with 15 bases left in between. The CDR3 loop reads CASSQDPVVALETQYF. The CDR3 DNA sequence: TGCGCCAGCAGCCAAGATCCAGTGGTAGCGCTAGAGACCCAGTACTTC.

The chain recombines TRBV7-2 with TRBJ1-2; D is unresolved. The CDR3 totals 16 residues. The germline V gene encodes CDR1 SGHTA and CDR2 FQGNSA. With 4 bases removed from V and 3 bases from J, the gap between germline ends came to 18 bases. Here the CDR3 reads CASSSNSVKSHYGYTF. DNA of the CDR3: TGTGCCAGCAGCTCAAATTCTGTAAAGTCGCACTATGGCTACACCTTC. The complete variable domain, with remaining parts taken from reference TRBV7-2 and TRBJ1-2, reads GAGVSQSPSNKVTEKGKDVELRCDPISGHTALYWYRQSLGQGLEFLIYFQGNSAPDKSGLPSDRFSAERTGGSVSTLTIQRTQQEDSAVYLCASSSNSVKSHYGYTFGSGTRLTVV.

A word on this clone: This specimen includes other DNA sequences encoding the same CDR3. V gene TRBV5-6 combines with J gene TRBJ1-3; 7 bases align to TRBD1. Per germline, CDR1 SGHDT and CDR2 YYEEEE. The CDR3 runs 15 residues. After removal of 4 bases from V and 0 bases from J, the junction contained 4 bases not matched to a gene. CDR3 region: CASSGTGVSGNTIYF. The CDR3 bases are TGTGCCAGCAGCGGTACAGGGGTCTCTGGAAACACCATATATTTT.

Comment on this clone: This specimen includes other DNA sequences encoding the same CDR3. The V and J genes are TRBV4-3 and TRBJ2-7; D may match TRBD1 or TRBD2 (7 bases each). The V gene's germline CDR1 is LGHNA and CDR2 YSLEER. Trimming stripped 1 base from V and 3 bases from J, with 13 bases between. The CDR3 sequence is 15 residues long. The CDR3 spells CASSQVQGGSYEQYF. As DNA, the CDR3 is TGCGCCAGCAGCCAAGTTCAGGGGGGGAGCTACGAGCAGTACTTC.

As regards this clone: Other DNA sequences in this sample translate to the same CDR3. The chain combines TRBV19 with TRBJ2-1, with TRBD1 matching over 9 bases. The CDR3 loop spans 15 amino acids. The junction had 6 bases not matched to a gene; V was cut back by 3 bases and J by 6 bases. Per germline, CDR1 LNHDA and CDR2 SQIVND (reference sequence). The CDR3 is CASSIPGQGGNEQFF. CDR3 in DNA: TGTGCCAGTAGTATCCCGGGACAGGGAGGCAATGAGCAGTTCTTC.

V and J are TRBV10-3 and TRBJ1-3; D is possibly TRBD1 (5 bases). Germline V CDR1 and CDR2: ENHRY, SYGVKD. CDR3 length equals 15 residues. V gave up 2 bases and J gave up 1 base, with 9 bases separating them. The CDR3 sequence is CAISEGGISGNTIYF. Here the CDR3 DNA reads TGTGCCATCAGTGAGGGGGGGATTTCTGGAAACACCATATATTTT.

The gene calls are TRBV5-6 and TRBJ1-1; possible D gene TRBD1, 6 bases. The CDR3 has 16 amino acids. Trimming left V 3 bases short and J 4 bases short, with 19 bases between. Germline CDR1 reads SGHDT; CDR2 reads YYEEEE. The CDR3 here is CASSSHRVILGTEAFF. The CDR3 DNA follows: TGTGCCAGCAGCTCCCACAGGGTGATTTTGGGCACTGAAGCTTTCTTT.

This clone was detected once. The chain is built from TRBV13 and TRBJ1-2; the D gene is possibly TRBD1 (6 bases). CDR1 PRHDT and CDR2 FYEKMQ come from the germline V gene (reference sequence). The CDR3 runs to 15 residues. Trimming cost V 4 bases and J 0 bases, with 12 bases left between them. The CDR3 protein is CASSSRQVPNYGYTF. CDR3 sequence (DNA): TGTGCCAGCAGCTCAAGACAGGTTCCTAACTATGGCTACACCTTC.

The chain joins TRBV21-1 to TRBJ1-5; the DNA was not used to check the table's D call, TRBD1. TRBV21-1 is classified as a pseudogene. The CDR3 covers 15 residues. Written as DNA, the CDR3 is TGTGCCAGCAGCACTACAGGGGGCACTAATCAGCCCCAGCATTTT. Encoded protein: CASSTTGGTNQPQHF.

The CDR3 region is CASTQGRAVDTQYF. Here the CDR3 DNA reads TGTGCCAGCACCCAGGGCAGGGCGGTAGATACGCAGTATTTT. J is TRBJ2-3 and V is TRBV7-2; a possible D gene is TRBD1 (5 bases). Germline CDR1 and CDR2: SGHTA and FQGNSA. Trimming removed 7 bases at V and 5 bases at J, with 16 bases between. The CDR3 extends over 14 amino acids.